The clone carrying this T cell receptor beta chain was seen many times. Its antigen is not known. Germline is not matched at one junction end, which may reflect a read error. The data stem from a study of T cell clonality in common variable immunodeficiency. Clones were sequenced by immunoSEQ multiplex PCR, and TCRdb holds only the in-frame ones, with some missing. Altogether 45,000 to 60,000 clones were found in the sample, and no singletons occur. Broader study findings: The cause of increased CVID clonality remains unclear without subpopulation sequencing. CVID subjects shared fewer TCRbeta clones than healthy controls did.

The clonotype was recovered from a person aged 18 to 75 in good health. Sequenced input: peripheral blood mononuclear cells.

The CDR3 loop reads CASSQDGGTLAEKLFF. Partial CDR3 DNA: TGCGCCAGCAGCCAAGACGGGGGGACTTTGGCTGAAAAA. This chain joins TRBV4-2 and TRBJ1-4, with TRBD1 as a possible D gene (5 bases). The DNA ends 3 residues before the CDR3 does, and the rest of the CDR3 is filled in from the germline J gene. Germline V gene data show CDR1 as LGHNA and CDR2 as YNFKEQ. CDR3 length: 16 amino acids.